This entry lists 21 T cell receptor beta chains sequenced from one sample in a study of a mutant IDH1 vaccine in newly diagnosed glioma. Libraries were prepared by immunoSEQ multiplex PCR; TCRdb keeps only in-frame clonotypes and omits some of them. Among tens of thousands of clones listed, 80% to 90% were seen once. The antigens for these receptors are not known. The time point was: week 23, last vaccination. The vaccine gave 300 ug of a 20-mer mutant IDH1 peptide subcutaneously per dose. Specimen: PBMCs, collected from a glioma patient whose treatment included an IDH1 peptide vaccine. All receptors derive from a woman between 40 and 50 years old with glioma. Some clones in this sample may be carry-over from other donors' samples.

The J gene is TRBJ1-4, the V gene TRBV19, with D possibly TRBD1 on 5 matching bases. The germline gives CDR1 LNHDA, CDR2 SQIVND (reference sequence). V was shortened by 5 bases and J by 6 bases, with 16 bases between the two germline ends. The CDR3 is 15 amino acids. The CDR3 protein is CASSPLRGRHEKLFF. The CDR3 DNA reads TGTGCCAGTAGTCCCCTTCGGGGCCGCCATGAAAAACTGTTTTTT.

This clone was seen a few times. The CDR3 DNA reads as TGTGCCAGCAATGGACTAGCGGGGACGTACAATGAGCAGTTCTTC. This codes for CASNGLAGTYNEQFF. The J gene is TRBJ2-1, the V gene TRBV9; 12 bases map to TRBD2. The CDR3 length is 15 residues. V dropped 6 bases and J dropped 4; count of bases not matched to a gene: 5. CDR1 and CDR2 from the germline V gene are SGDLS and YYNGEE. The whole variable domain, remainder taken from reference TRBV9 and TRBJ2-1, is DSGVTQTPKHLITATGQRVTLRCSPRSGDLSVYWYQQSLDQGLQFLIQYYNGEERAKGNILERFSAQQFPDLHSELNLSSLELGDSALYFCASNGLAGTYNEQFFGPGTRLTVL.

The gene calls are TRBV5-4 and TRBJ2-2; D is undetermined. CDR1 SGHNT and CDR2 YYREEE come from the germline V gene (reference sequence). Trimming shortened V by 0 bases and J by 6 bases, and 9 bases separated the two germline ends. The CDR3 is made up of 14 amino acids. The CDR3 nucleotides are TGTGCCAGCAGCTTGGGTTCAGGATCCGGGGAGCTGTTTTTT. Amino acids: CASSLGSGSGELFF.

V and J are TRBV21-1 and TRBJ1-1. TRBV21-1 is a pseudogene locus. The CDR3 is made up of 14 amino acids. This chain's CDR3 is CASPTHGVSTEAFF. For the CDR3, the DNA is TGTGCCAGTCCTACCCACGGGGTTAGTACTGAAGCTTTCTTT.

The chain is built from TRBV4-3 and TRBJ1-2; perhaps TRBD1 as D (6 bases). The CDR3 extends over 15 amino acids. CDR1 and CDR2 from the germline V gene are LGHNA and YSLEER. Trimming removed 0 bases from V and 4 bases from J, with 12 bases in between. The CDR3 DNA sequence: TGCGCCAGCAGCCAAGATAGGGGGGCAGCCTATGGCTACACCTTC. It is translated as CASSQDRGAAYGYTF.

The CDR3 DNA is TGTGCCAGCAGCATACACGGGACAGCTGAAGCTTTCTTT. Protein sequence: CASSIHGTAEAFF. The chain combines TRBV11-3 with TRBJ1-1; 7 bases map to TRBD1. The germline CDR1 and CDR2 sequences are SGHNT and YENEEA. The CDR3 contains 13 residues. Unmatched junction bases numbered 6, after V lost 5 bases and J lost 6 bases.

The V gene is TRBV19, the J gene TRBJ2-1, with 12 bases matching TRBD2. Germline-derived CDR1 and CDR2 are LNHDA and SQIVND (reference sequence). The CDR3 covers 17 residues. V gave up 4 bases and J gave up 8 bases; unmatched junction bases: 12. CDR3 residues: CASSKRLAGVGLDEQFF. The CDR3 DNA reads TGTGCCAGTAGTAAAAGACTAGCGGGGGTGGGTCTGGATGAGCAGTTCTTC.

This clone has only a few counts. The rearrangement joins TRBV30 to TRBJ1-4; tentative D call: TRBD1 (5 bases). The CDR3 length is 15 residues. Germline lookup yields CDR1 GTSNPN and CDR2 SVGIG (reference sequence). The V end lost 5 bases, the J end lost 1 base, and 14 bases lay between the germline ends. The CDR3: CAWSFGGGTNEKLFF. The CDR3 nucleotides read TGTGCCTGGTCCTTCGGGGGGGGAACTAATGAAAAACTGTTTTTT.

V usage is TRBV10-3 and J usage is TRBJ1-5; no clear D. V gave up 3 bases and J gave up 3 bases, with 12 bases separating them. The CDR3 consists of 15 residues. Germline V gene data show CDR1 as ENHRY and CDR2 as SYGVKD. The DNA of the CDR3 is TGTGCCATCAGTGATCTTGGTCGGGACAATCAGCCCCAGCATTTT. As protein: CAISDLGRDNQPQHF.

The chain recombines TRBV19 with TRBJ1-5; D not resolved. V was cut by 7 bases and J by 0 bases, with 19 bases left in between. The CDR3 loop spans 17 amino acids. Germline V gene lookup returns CDR1 LNHDA and CDR2 SQIVND (reference sequence). DNA of the CDR3: TGTGCCAGTACTGGCTGGTCGGCGGGCATTAGCAATCAGCCCCAGCATTTT. This encodes CASTGWSAGISNQPQHF.

In DNA, the CDR3 is TGTGCCAGCACGGGGGTTAGCAATCAGCCCCAGCATTTT. This sequence encodes CASTGVSNQPQHF. This chain links TRBV6-6 with TRBJ1-5; a possible D gene is TRBD1 (5 bases). The CDR3 is 13 amino acids. V lost 7 bases, J lost 0 bases, and 7 bases lay in between. Germline CDR1 MNHNY, CDR2 SVGAGI (reference sequence).

The chain combines TRBV5-1 with TRBJ2-3, with 10 bases fitting TRBD2. CDR1 SGHRS and CDR2 YFSETQ come from the germline V gene. The CDR3 is 15 residues long. V gave up 7 bases and J gave up 4 bases; unmatched junction bases: 9. The CDR3 protein is CASGHPSGGPDTQYF. The CDR3 nucleotides read TGCGCCAGCGGACATCCTAGCGGGGGCCCAGATACGCAGTATTTT.

The chain is built from TRBV5-6 and TRBJ1-1; D gene unclear. Germline V gene sequence: CDR1 SGHDT, CDR2 YYEEEE. Trimming shortened V by 2 bases and J by 0 bases, and 8 bases separated the two germline ends. The CDR3 is 14 residues long. In DNA form, the CDR3 reads TGTGCCAGCAGCTTATTTGCTGTGAACACTGAAGCTTTCTTT. It specifies CASSLFAVNTEAFF.

The chain carries TRBV14 and TRBJ1-2; 9 positions match TRBD1. Per germline, CDR1 SGHDN and CDR2 FVKESK. The CDR3 is made up of 15 amino acids. Trimming took 0 bases from V and 8 from J; bases not matched to a gene: 7. The CDR3 region has the DNA TGTGCCAGCAGCCAAGAGAGGGGACAGGGTTGGGGCTACACCTTC. Translated, it gives CASSQERGQGWGYTF.

The V gene is TRBV19, the J gene TRBJ2-7; D may be TRBD1 (6 bases). With 6 bases removed from V and 2 bases from J, the gap between germline ends came to 11 bases. Looked up from germline, CDR1 is LNHDA and CDR2 is SQIVND (reference sequence). The CDR3 is 13 amino acids. This CDR3 reads CASSYRDPYEQYF. The CDR3 nucleotides are TGTGCCAGTAGCTACAGGGACCCCTACGAGCAGTACTTC.

The chain links TRBV5-1 to TRBJ1-2; D is ambiguous. The ends were cut back, 3 bases at V and 7 bases at J, with 19 bases in the middle. The length of the CDR3 is 15 residues. In germline, CDR1 is SGHRS, CDR2 YFSETQ. The CDR3 DNA sequence: TGCGCCAGCAGCTCACTAGAGGGCTTAAGGGCTGGCTACACCTTC. It encodes CASSSLEGLRAGYTF.

With respect to this clone: The germline gene is not matched at one end of the junction; a read error may be the cause. The J gene is TRBJ2-7, the V gene TRBV7-7; D is possibly TRBD1 (6 bases). Germline V gene lookup returns CDR1 SSHAT and CDR2 FNYEAQ (reference sequence). CDR3 size: 13 residues. Written as DNA, the CDR3 is TGTGCTAGCAGCTTACTGGACAGCTACGAGCAGTACTTC. Residues: CASSLLDSYEQYF.

The rearrangement uses TRBV13 and TRBJ1-2; 8 bases agree with TRBD1. This CDR3 spans 16 amino acids. Germline CDR1 is PRHDT and CDR2 is FYEKMQ (reference sequence). Germline trimming cut 2 bases from V and 4 bases from J; bases unmatched to any gene: 9. The CDR3 loop is CASSLRVGQGIYGYTF. CDR3 in DNA: TGTGCCAGCAGCTTACGGGTTGGACAGGGTATCTATGGCTACACCTTC.

The chain employs TRBV6-1 and TRBJ2-2; D is unclear. The germline V gene encodes CDR1 MNHNS and CDR2 SASEGT. The ends were cut back, 7 bases at V and 3 bases at J, with 9 bases in the middle. The CDR3 contains 13 residues. CDR3 DNA sequence: TGTGCCAGCAACGGAAGGGACACCGGGGAGCTGTTTTTT. Protein: CASNGRDTGELFF.

This clone was observed a single time. In DNA, the CDR3 is TGTGCCAGTAGTATCCAGGGTGGGGGTCCCGCTGAAGCTTTCTTT. Its translation: CASSIQGGGPAEAFF. The gene calls are TRBV19 and TRBJ1-1, with D perhaps TRBD1 (5 bases). The germline V gene encodes CDR1 LNHDA and CDR2 SQIVND (reference sequence). CDR3 length equals 15 residues. Trimming shortened V by 3 bases and J by 6 bases, and 17 bases separated the two germline ends.

This rearrangement joins TRBV10-1 to TRBJ1-4; no clear D gene. The CDR3 is 15 residues long. With 0 bases removed from V and 4 bases from J, the gap between germline ends came to 9 bases. The germline gives CDR1 WNHNN, CDR2 SYGVQD (reference sequence). CDR3 region: CASSESRRLNEKLFF. CDR3 in DNA: TGCGCCAGCAGTGAGTCCCGACGGCTTAATGAAAAACTGTTTTTT.